This TCR beta chain appears in the sequencing data of a study of blood T cell repertoires in COVID-19. Background on the study: Nucleic acid was either cDNA or gDNA, and it came from T cells, B-cell-depleted T cells, or PBMCs.

Germline V gene data show CDR1 as SGHDN and CDR2 as FVKESK. The ends were cut back, 6 bases at V and 4 bases at J, with 12 bases in the middle. The CDR3 spans 13 residues. The data were produced by immunoSEQ multiplex PCR, yet TCRdb's version contains in-frame clones alone and is incomplete. The table lists 65,000 to 70,000 clones, roughly 79% of them singletons, with just under 6.5% in the top ten. The receptor was isolated from a woman aged 55-75 years with acute or convalescent COVID-19. The J gene is TRBJ1-2, the V gene TRBV14; tentative D call: TRBD1 (6 bases). The sequenced sample consisted of peripheral blood. DNA of the CDR3: TGTGCCAGCAGTTCTACAGGGATCTATGGCTACACCTTC. This codes for CASSSTGIYGYTF.